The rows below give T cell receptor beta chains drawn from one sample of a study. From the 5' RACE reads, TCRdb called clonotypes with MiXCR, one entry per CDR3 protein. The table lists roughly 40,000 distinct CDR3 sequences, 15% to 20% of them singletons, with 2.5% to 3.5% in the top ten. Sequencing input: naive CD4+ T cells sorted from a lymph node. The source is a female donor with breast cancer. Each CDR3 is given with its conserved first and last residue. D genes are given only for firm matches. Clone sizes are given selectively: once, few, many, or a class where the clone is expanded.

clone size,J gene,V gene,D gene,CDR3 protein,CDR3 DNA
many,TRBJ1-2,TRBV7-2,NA,CASSLDLAPFTF,TGTGCCAGCAGCTTAGATTTAGCCCCGTTCACCTTC
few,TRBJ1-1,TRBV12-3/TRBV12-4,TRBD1,CASRRQGVNTEAFF,TGTGCCAGCAGAAGACAGGGGGTAAACACTGAAGCTTTCTTT
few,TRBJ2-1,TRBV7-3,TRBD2,CASSRVGRGAPNEQFF,TGTGCCAGCAGCCGCGTTGGGCGGGGGGCCCCCAATGAGCAGTTCTTC
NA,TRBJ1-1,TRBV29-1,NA,CSVETGITEAFF,TGCAGCGTTGAAACAGGAATCACTGAAGCTTTCTTT
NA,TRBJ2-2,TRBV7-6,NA,CAGRASQAGELFF,TGTGCCGGCAGGGCTTCCCAAGCCGGGGAGCTGTTTTTT
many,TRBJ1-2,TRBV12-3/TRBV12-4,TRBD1,CASRGQGGYGYTF,TGTGCCAGCAGGGGACAGGGGGGCTATGGCTACACCTTC
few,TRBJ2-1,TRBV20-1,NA,CSARVSPNYNEQFF,TGCAGTGCTAGAGTTTCTCCAAACTACAATGAGCAGTTCTTC
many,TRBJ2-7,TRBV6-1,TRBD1,CASSANRDRVEQYF,TGTGCCAGCAGCGCCAACCGGGACAGGGTCGAGCAGTACTTC
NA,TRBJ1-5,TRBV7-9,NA,CASSRGGLGFNQPQHF,TGTGCCAGCAGCCGAGGCGGCCTCGGATTCAATCAGCCCCAGCATTTT
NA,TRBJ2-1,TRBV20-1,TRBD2,CSARDRRTSGRIYEQFF,TGCAGTGCTAGAGATCGAAGGACTAGCGGGAGAATATATGAGCAGTTCTTC
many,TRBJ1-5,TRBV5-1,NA,CASSTDGRNQPQHF,TGCGCCAGCAGCACGGACGGTCGCAATCAGCCCCAGCATTTT
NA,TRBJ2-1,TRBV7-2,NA,CASSLAVLNEQFF,TGTGCCAGCAGCTTAGCGGTTCTGAATGAGCAGTTCTTC
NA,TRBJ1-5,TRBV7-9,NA,CAGQASSNQPQHF,TGTGCCGGGCAGGCTTCGAGCAATCAGCCCCAGCATTTT
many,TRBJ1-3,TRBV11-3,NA,CASSPRDGGYRKSGNTIYF,TGTGCCAGCAGCCCGCGGGACGGAGGGTACCGAAAGTCTGGAAACACCATATATTTT